A single sample is the source of the 5 T cell receptor beta chains below, sequenced in a study of OX40 agonist ivuxolimab in advanced cancers. The method was immunoSEQ multiplex PCR; TCRdb's version includes in-frame clones alone and lacks a portion of them. The sample has under 80,000 clones; about nine tenths are singletons. The material was CD4+ or CD8+ T cells sorted from blood, obtained in a trial of the OX40 agonist ivuxolimab. The receptors were gathered from an adult with an advanced solid tumor such as melanoma, head and neck, liver or kidney cancer.

The chain employs TRBV7-2 and TRBJ2-7, with 8 nucleotides matching TRBD2. Trimming cost V 5 bases and J 0 bases; bases outside gene matches: 3. The length of the CDR3 is 14 residues. Germline CDR1 reads SGHTA; CDR2 reads FQGNSA. The CDR3 here is CASSPGGGSYEQYF. DNA of the CDR3: TGTGCCAGCAGCCCCGGGGGGGGCTCCTACGAGCAGTACTTC. The variable domain in full, with the rest retrieved from reference TRBV7-2 and TRBJ2-7, is GAGVSQSPSNKVTEKGKDVELRCDPISGHTALYWYRQSLGQGLEFLIYFQGNSAPDKSGLPSDRFSAERTGGSVSTLTIQRTQQEDSAVYLCASSPGGGSYEQYFGPGTRLTVT.

This sequence joins TRBV19 and TRBJ1-1, with TRBD1 matching over 7 bases. The V and J ends lost 4 bases and 3 bases, in that order; junction bases with no gene match: 8. Germline assignment: CDR1 LNHDA and CDR2 SQIVND (reference sequence). This CDR3 is built from 15 residues. The CDR3: CASSTGTDLYTEAFF. In DNA form, the CDR3 reads TGTGCCAGTAGTACAGGGACAGATCTTTACACTGAAGCTTTCTTT.

Regarding this clone: Other nucleotide sequences in the sample specify the same CDR3. In DNA form, the CDR3 reads TGCGCCAGCAGCCAGGAGCGGGTCGGGGTCTACGAGCAGTACTTC. Translated, it gives CASSQERVGVYEQYF. The chain is built from TRBV4-1 and TRBJ2-7; D is possibly TRBD2 (6 bases). The CDR3 consists of 15 residues. The V end was cut by 3 bases, the J end by 3 bases, with 15 bases between. CDR1 MGHRA and CDR2 YSYEKL come from the germline V gene.

Comments on this clone: This sample also contains other DNA sequences that code for the same CDR3. The rearrangement joins TRBV6-5 to TRBJ2-5, with TRBD2 matching over 8 bases. The junction had 5 bases not matched to a gene; V was cut back by 4 bases and J by 7 bases. The V gene's germline CDR1 is MNHEY and CDR2 SVGAGI. This CDR3 has 13 residues. CDR3 residues: CASSSDRGGTQYF. CDR3 nucleotide sequence: TGTGCCAGCAGTTCGGACCGGGGGGGGACCCAGTACTTC.

This chain uses TRBV4-1 with TRBJ2-1; tentative D call: TRBD2 (6 bases). The V gene's germline CDR1 is MGHRA and CDR2 YSYEKL. The CDR3 spans 13 residues. The V end lost 5 bases, the J end lost 9 bases, and 14 bases lay between the germline ends. As DNA, the CDR3 is TGCGCCAGCAGCACCGCGGGGTCCGGTGAGCAGTTCTTC. It codes for CASSTAGSGEQFF.